This T cell receptor beta chain was captured in a study of vaccination effects on CD4 cells after COVID-19. About the research overall: Each person got two doses of an mRNA SARS-CoV-2 vaccine, BNT162b2 or mRNA-1273. Study-wide results and limits: Clones from infection and from vaccination both contracted markedly late after vaccination.

Data came from immunoSEQ multiplex PCR; TCRdb stores just in-frame clones and leaves some out. The sample comprises under 70,000 clones, around three quarters of which are singletons, and 3.5% to 4.5% rests with the top ten. As concerns this clone: What it recognizes is unknown.

Sequencing in the ViraFEST assay came after antigen-specific CD4+ T cells had been expanded with viral peptide pools, which were used to stimulate PBMC. Isolating CD4+ T cells followed 9 to 11 days of culture. No vaccinee had earlier SARS-CoV-2 infection, and nucleocapsid antibodies were negative. In the cultures, half the medium was exchanged for IL-2 medium on days 3 and 7. This receptor was taken from a human donor who received a COVID-19 vaccine. Sequencing used CD4+ T cells from PBMCs cultured with HCoV-OC43 spike peptides, obtained before COVID-19 vaccination. The subset: HCoV-OC43 spike overlapping peptide pool stimulation.

The CDR3 loop reads CASSYLGFQFF. In DNA form, the CDR3 reads TGTGCCAGCAGTTACCTAGGTTTCCAGTTCTTC. The chain recombines TRBV3-1 (or the pseudogene TRBV3-2) with TRBJ2-1; no firm D call. The CDR3 spans 11 residues. V gave up 6 bases and J gave up 13 bases, with 13 bases separating them. Germline assignment: CDR1 LGHDT and CDR2 YNNKEL (reference sequence).